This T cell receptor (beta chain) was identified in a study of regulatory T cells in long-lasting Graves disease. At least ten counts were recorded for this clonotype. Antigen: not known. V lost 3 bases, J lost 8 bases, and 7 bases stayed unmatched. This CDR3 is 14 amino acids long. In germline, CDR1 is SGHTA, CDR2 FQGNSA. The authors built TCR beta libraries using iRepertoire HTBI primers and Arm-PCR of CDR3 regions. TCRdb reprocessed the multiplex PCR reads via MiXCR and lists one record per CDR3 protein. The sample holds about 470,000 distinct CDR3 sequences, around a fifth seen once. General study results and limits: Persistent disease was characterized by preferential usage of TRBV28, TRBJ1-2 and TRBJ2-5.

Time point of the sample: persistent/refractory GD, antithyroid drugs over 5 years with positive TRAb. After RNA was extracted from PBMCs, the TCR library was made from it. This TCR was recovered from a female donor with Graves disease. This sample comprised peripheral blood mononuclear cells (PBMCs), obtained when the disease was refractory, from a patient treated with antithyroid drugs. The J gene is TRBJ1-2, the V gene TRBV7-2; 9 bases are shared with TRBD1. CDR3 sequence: CASSLGQGLRGYTF. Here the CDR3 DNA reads TGTGCCAGCAGCTTGGGACAGGGATTGCGGGGCTACACCTTC.